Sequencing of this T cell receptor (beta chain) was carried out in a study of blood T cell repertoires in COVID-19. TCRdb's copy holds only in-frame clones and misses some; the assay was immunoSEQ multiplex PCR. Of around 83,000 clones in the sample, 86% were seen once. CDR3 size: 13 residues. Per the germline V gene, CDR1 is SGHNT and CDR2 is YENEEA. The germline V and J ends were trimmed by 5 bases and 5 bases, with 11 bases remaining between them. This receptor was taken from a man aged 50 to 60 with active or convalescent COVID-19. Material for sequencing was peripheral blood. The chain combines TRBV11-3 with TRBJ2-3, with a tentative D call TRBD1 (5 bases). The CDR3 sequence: CASSPQGEDTQYF. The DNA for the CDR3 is TGTGCCAGCAGCCCCCAGGGTGAAGATACGCAGTATTTT.